The T cell receptor beta chain described here comes from a study of beta chain features in type 1 diabetes. Study in general: Cell yields, gender and age were comparable in patients and healthy donors.

General study findings and limits: Patients' naive, central memory and regulatory TCRB repertoires appeared more alike than those of healthy donors.

This clone appeared a few times. The target antigen is unknown. CDR1 and CDR2 (germline): SQVTM, ANQGSEA. This CDR3 spans 12 amino acids. V lost 7 bases to trimming and J lost 1 base, with 10 bases between them. The authors reverse transcribed all of the isolated RNA, so sequencing captured expressed TCRB transcripts. The assay was immunoSEQ multiplex PCR, and TCRdb's table has in-frame clones only and misses some. The table shows about 470,000 clones, with about 30% occurring only once. The chain couples TRBV29-1 to TRBJ1-1; D is perhaps TRBD1 (5 bases). The receptor comes from a man aged 18-30 years in good health. Material: naive CD4+ T cells from blood. CDR3 region: CSARDPNTEAFF. DNA for the CDR3: TGCAGCGCCCGGGACCCGAACACTGAAGCTTTCTTT.